This TCR beta chain came from a study of cytomegalovirus exposure and HLA in healthy donors. Study overall: The roughly 100 million unique TCR beta sequences, from about 190 million T cells, were found by an earlier analysis.

The donors comprised healthy bone marrow donors. Regarding this clone: As yet, its antigen is unknown.

Study-wide findings and caveats: Earlier analysis yielded a pattern in which most TCR beta V segments were productive about 90% or about 30% of the time. The study flagged about 160 TCR beta chains as cytomegalovirus-associated.

This CDR3 comprises 14 residues. Trimming cost V 0 bases and J 6 bases; bases outside gene matches: 0. CDR1 LGHNT and CDR2 FRNRAP come from the germline V gene. The PCR used 60 Vbeta and 13 Jbeta primers. Data came from immunoSEQ multiplex PCR; TCRdb stores just in-frame clones and leaves some out. The profile covers 100,000 or so clones, with about 69% appearing a single time and about 4.5% taken by the ten largest. The gene calls are TRBV12-5 and TRBJ2-2, with 8 bases aligning to TRBD2. Sample: PBMCs. This clonotype was obtained from a human donor in good health. The CDR3 here is CASGLVAGAGELFF. DNA of the CDR3: TGTGCTAGTGGTTTGGTAGCGGGAGCCGGGGAGCTGTTTTTT.